The sequence of this T cell receptor (beta chain) was determined in a study of cytomegalovirus exposure and HLA in healthy donors. The germline V gene has CDR1 MNHNS and CDR2 SASEGT. V was clipped by 4 bases and J by 6 bases; unmatched bases: 3. The CDR3 is 14 amino acids. In the PCR, 60 Vbeta and 13 Jbeta primers were used. TCRdb keeps only in-frame clones here, not all; method: immunoSEQ multiplex PCR. The sample yields under 200,000 clones, over 70% seen once. The sample comprised PBMCs. The genes are TRBV6-1 and TRBJ2-5; 12 bases match TRBD2. The TCR originated in a male donor in good health and CMV-seropositive. In DNA form, the CDR3 reads TGTGCCAGCAGTGGGACTAGCGGGGATCAGACCCAGTACTTC. Protein product: CASSGTSGDQTQYF.